This T cell receptor (beta chain) was sequenced during a study of CD8 T cells in ankylosing spondylitis. General observations from the study: Ankylosing spondylitis blood seemed to carry a telltale TCR beta motif made of about 8 highly homologous variants.

This clonotype was seen only a few times. What it recognizes is unknown. Germline CDR1 reads MNHEY; CDR2 reads SMNVEV (reference sequence). Germline trimming cut 2 bases from V and 3 bases from J; bases unmatched to any gene: 4. The CDR3 runs to 14 residues. A single record per CDR3 protein comes from TCRdb applying MiXCR to the 5' RACE reads. The data contain about 130,000 distinct CDR3 sequences, approximately 17% of them seen just once; the ten biggest clones take up about 30%. The receptor's source is a male donor with ankylosing spondylitis. The sample comprised blood, either unsorted or a sorted T cell fraction (not recorded which). The V gene is TRBV27, the J gene TRBJ2-7, with 7 bases fitting TRBD2. In DNA form, the CDR3 reads TGTGCCAGCAGTTTACTGGCGGGAGACTACGAGCAGTACTTC. It is translated as CASSLLAGDYEQYF.